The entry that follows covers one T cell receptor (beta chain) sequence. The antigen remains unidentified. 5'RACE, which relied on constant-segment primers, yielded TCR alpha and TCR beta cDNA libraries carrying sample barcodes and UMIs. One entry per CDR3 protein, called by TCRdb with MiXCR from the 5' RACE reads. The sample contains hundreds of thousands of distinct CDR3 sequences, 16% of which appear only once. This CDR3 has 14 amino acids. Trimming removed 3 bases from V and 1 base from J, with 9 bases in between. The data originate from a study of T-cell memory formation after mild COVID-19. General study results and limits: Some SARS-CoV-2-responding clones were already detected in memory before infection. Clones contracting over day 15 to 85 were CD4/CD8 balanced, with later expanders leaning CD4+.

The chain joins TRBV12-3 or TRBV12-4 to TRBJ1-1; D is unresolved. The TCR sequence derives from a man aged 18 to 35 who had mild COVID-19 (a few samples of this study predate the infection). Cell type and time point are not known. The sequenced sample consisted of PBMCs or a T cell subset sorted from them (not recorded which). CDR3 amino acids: CASSFWGQNTEAFF. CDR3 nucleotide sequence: TGTGCCAGCAGTTTTTGGGGTCAGAACACTGAAGCTTTCTTT.